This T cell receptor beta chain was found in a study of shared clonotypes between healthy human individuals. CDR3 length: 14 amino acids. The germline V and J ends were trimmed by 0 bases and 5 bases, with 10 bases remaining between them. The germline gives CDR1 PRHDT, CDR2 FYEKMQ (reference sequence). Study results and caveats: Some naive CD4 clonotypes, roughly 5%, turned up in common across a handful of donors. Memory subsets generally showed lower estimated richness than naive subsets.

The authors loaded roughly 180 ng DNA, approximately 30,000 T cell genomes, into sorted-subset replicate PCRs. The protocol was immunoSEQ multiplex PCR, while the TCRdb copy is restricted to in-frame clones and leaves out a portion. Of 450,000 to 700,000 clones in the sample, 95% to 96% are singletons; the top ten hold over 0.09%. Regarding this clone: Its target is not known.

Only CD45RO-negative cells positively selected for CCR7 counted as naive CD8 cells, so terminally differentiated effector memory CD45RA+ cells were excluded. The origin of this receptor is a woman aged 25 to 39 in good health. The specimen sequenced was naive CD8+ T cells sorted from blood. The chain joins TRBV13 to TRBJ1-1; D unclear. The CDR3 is CASSLGGLRTEAFF. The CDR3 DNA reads TGTGCCAGCAGCTTAGGTGGGCTTAGGACTGAAGCTTTCTTT.